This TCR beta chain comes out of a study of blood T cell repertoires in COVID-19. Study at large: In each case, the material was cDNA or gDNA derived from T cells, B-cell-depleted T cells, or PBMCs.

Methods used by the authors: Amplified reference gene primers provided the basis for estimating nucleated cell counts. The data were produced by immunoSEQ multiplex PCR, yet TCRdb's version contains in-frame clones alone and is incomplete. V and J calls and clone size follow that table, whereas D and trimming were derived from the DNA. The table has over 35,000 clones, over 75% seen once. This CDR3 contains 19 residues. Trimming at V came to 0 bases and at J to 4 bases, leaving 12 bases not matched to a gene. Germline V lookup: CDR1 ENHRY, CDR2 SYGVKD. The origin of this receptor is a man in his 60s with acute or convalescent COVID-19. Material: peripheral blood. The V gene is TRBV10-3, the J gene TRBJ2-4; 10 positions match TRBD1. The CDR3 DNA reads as TGTGCCATCAGTGAGTCCAAGGGTCTAGACAGGGGGCAAAAAAACATTCAGTACTTC. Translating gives CAISESKGLDRGQKNIQYF.